The source of this T cell receptor (beta chain) is a study of T cells in Graves' hyperthyroidism and ophthalmopathy (dated by TCRdb to between 2018 and 2021). In terms of the full investigation: Peripheral blood was collected at initial diagnosis, before any treatment. Thyroid tissue and blood T-cell repertoires from over 5 Graves' hyperthyroidism patients were also compared in the study. After blood sampling, hyperthyroidism patients were treated with methimazole at a starting dose of 30 mg daily, and ophthalmopathy patients were treated with high-dose intravenous methylprednisolone. TCR Vbeta CDR3 sequencing of 120 to 150 peripheral blood samples (approximately 44 ophthalmopathy, 75 hyperthyroidism and some 17 progressor patients) is reported in the paper. To identify distinguishing TCR V-J signatures, a discovery cohort of roughly 100 patients was used, comprising 40 to 45 with Graves' ophthalmopathy and around 60 with stable Graves' hyperthyroidism. An independent validation cohort of fewer than 20 hyperthyroidism patients and 17 patients who later progressed to ophthalmopathy tested prospective prediction of ophthalmopathy. The 100 or so discovery patients were divided at random into training and test sets in a 7:3 ratio.

The TCR beta CDR3 regions were amplified from RNA transcripts. A first-round RT-PCR of the TCR CDR3 used the HTBI primer set with the Qiagen OneStep RT-PCR kit. Libraries were constructed in a second round of multiplex PCR, after which size selection and purification were performed. Libraries were sequenced paired-end with 100 bp reads on an Illumina HiSeq2000. Concerning the study's data processing: Raw data were processed with SOAPnuke, discarding reads with adapters, uncalled bases, mean Phred below 15, or no exact constant-primer or identifier match. High-quality paired reads were merged with COPE v1.2.5, and unique nucleotide sequences were defined as clonotypes. MiTCR v1.1 was used to align the clonotypes against IMGT TRBV, TRBD and TRBJ reference segments. Analysis was restricted to V-J combinations with a frequency above 0.0001, which covered about 99% of repertoires. The TCS score was defined as the ratio of F50 (clonal expansion) to E x V (chaos), calculated using BLOSUM62-based TCRdist between CDR3 peptides within each V-J. Welch's t-statistics and random forest reduced fewer than 550 V-J features to about 12, which were used in a naive Bayes classifier (R e1071). The public reads were reprocessed in TCRdb via fastp at Q25 and MiXCR, keeping in-frame beta chains. Records with the same CDR3 protein are collapsed into one entry carrying the most frequent genes and DNA. TCRdb's processing, not the authors', yielded these V and J calls. The sample table contains about 640,000 distinct CDR3 sequences; only one count was recorded for roughly 20% of them. The ten largest account for about 35% of the sample.

V was cut back by 7 bases and J by 4 bases, leaving a gap of 13 bases between them. The CDR3 contains 13 residues, cysteine and phenylalanine counted. The entry retains the CDR3 DNA only, 39 bases that are in frame from base 1. Based on the germline V gene, the CDR1 and CDR2 sequences are ENHRY and SYGVKD. Moderately to severely active disease, a Clinical Activity Score of at least 3, a NOSPECS grade of at least 4, and a duration under 3 months were present in ophthalmopathy patients. Exclusion was applied to patients with uncontrolled infections, other autoimmune diseases, pregnancy or lactation. Diagnoses relied on clinical symptoms, serum thyroxine and TRAb, thyroid ultrasound and orbital computed tomography. PBMCs were isolated from 10 ml of fresh peripheral blood by Ficoll-Paque density gradient centrifugation. Total RNA was extracted using Trizol reagent, and RNA quality was assessed on an Agilent 2100 Bioanalyzer.

The research as a whole found: In cross-validation, a model built on a 13 V-J signature told ophthalmopathy apart from stable hyperthyroidism with approximately 90% sensitivity and about 81% specificity, and in testing the same model reached 80%/75%. No statistical method was used to set the sample size in advance, and investigators knew the group allocation. Most expanded thyroid clonotypes (frequency above 0.001) were also found in blood, which suggests that blood repertoires may mirror thyroid immune responses. In validation, the model predicted progression to ophthalmopathy with 55% to 71% sensitivity and approximately 74% specificity, a median of 6.5 months before onset.

The table lists this clonotype with a few counts. Its cognate antigen has yet to be identified. Per-base quality was not reported, and no clone a single base away is much larger than it. The sample consisted of blood. This TCR came from a man between 25 and 39 years old with Graves' ophthalmopathy. Rearrangement joined TRBV10-3 to TRBJ1-1, with a tentative D gene TRBD1 over 6 matching bases. The encoded CDR3 is CAINQGSGTEAFF. The nucleotide sequence is given as TGTGCCATCAATCAGGGGTCGGGCACTGAAGCTTTCTTT.